These T cell receptor beta chains were read from a single sample in a study of blood T cell repertoires in COVID-19. Clones were read by immunoSEQ multiplex PCR, and TCRdb kept only the in-frame ones, dropping some. The sample has approximately 88,000 clones; approximately 80% are singletons. Sequencing used peripheral blood. The receptor source for this set is a woman older than 75 with acute or convalescent COVID-19. Both conserved end residues are part of each CDR3. Each record gives: D gene, J gene, V gene, clone size, CDR3 protein, CDR3 DNA. D genes are given only for firm matches. Part of the rows lack a size; the others show once, few, many or a class for expanded clones.

>TRBD2|TRBJ2-3|TRBV5-1|few
CASSLVKVAGGLDTQYF
TGCGCCAGCAGCTTAGTGAAAGTAGCGGGCGGATTAGATACGCAGTATTTT
>NA|TRBJ1-6|TRBV7-9|NA
CASSLNNSPLHF
TGTGCCAGCAGTCTAAATAATTCACCCCTCCACTTT
>NA|TRBJ1-1|TRBV2|few
CASMARVDTEAFF
TGTGCCAGCATGGCCAGGGTGGACACTGAAGCTTTCTTT
>TRBD1|TRBJ1-1|TRBV5-4|NA
CASSQAGGKAFF
TGTGCCAGCAGCCAGGCAGGGGGCAAAGCTTTCTTT
>TRBD1|TRBJ1-1|TRBV5-4|NA
CASSFRGQVTEAFF
TGTGCCAGCAGCTTTAGGGGGCAGGTCACTGAAGCTTTCTTT
>TRBD1|TRBJ1-1|TRBV11-2|NA
CASSFRTGGYTEAFF
TGTGCCAGCAGCTTTCGGACAGGGGGCTACACTGAAGCTTTCTTT
>NA|TRBJ1-1|TRBV12-3/TRBV12-4|NA
CASSFYRNTEAFF
TGTGCCAGCAGTTTTTATCGGAACACTGAAGCTTTCTTT
>NA|TRBJ1-5|TRBV12-3/TRBV12-4|NA
CASSLKEEGPQHF
TGTGCCAGCAGTTTGAAGGAGGAGGGGCCCCAGCATTTT
>TRBD1|TRBJ2-7|TRBV7-2|NA
CASSPFQGELYEQYF
TGTGCCAGCAGCCCCTTCCAGGGGGAACTCTACGAGCAGTACTTC
>TRBD2|TRBJ2-7|TRBV5-1|NA
CASSLGDQRGAGIPHF
TGCGCCAGCAGCTTGGGAGACCAGCGGGGGGCCGGGATTCCGCACTTC
>TRBD2|TRBJ2-7|TRBV4-1|NA
CASSPKLLGLVRAEQYF
TGCGCCAGCAGCCCCAAGCTTTTAGGACTAGTAAGGGCCGAGCAGTACTTC
>TRBD2|TRBJ2-1|TRBV19|NA
CASRLAGSYNEQFF
TGTGCCAGTAGACTAGCGGGATCCTACAATGAGCAGTTCTTC
>NA|TRBJ1-1|TRBV12-1|NA
CASSFTTSDRATEAFF
TGTGCCAGCAGTTTTACCACCTCGGACAGGGCGACTGAAGCTTTCTTT
>TRBD2|TRBJ2-1|TRBV5-1|NA
CASSPVAGGTYNEQFF
TGCGCCAGCAGCCCAGTAGCGGGAGGGACCTACAATGAGCAGTTCTTC
>TRBD1|TRBJ1-5|TRBV6-5|NA
CASRPGQGSQPQHF
TGTGCCAGCAGGCCGGGACAGGGTTCTCAGCCCCAGCATTTT
>TRBD1|TRBJ1-6|TRBV5-4|NA
CASRLGTADSPLHF
TGTGCCAGCAGGTTAGGGACAGCTGATTCACCCCTCCACTTT
>TRBD1|TRBJ2-7|TRBV13|NA
CASSLDGQGYYEQYF
TGTGCCAGCAGCTTAGATGGACAGGGATACTACGAGCAGTACTTC
>NA|TRBJ1-3|TRBV29-1|NA
CSVRSSGNTIYF
TGCAGCGTTCGGAGCTCTGGAAACACCATATATTTT
>TRBD2|TRBJ2-1|TRBV19|NA
CASSLGLAGVENEQFF
TGTGCCAGTAGTCTGGGACTAGCGGGAGTGGAAAATGAGCAGTTCTTC
>NA|TRBJ1-4|TRBV7-6|few
CASSRGPNEKLFF
TGTGCCAGCAGTCGAGGGCCGAATGAAAAACTGTTTTTT
>TRBD1|TRBJ1-5|TRBV2|NA
CASSAQGAGQPQHF
TGTGCCAGCAGCGCCCAGGGGGCTGGCCAGCCCCAGCATTTT
>TRBD2|TRBJ2-5|TRBV18|NA
CASSLERGGQETQYF
TGTGCCAGCTCCCTTGAGAGGGGAGGGCAAGAGACCCAGTACTTC
>TRBD1|TRBJ2-4|TRBV18|few
CASSPGQGTKNIQYF
TGTGCCAGCTCACCAGGACAGGGAACCAAAAACATTCAGTACTTC
>TRBD2|TRBJ2-3|TRBV28|NA
CASSLAGARTDTQYF
TGTGCCAGCAGTCTAGCGGGAGCGCGGACAGATACGCAGTATTTT
>TRBD1|TRBJ2-1|TRBV19|once
CASEPTGNLGNEQFF
TGTGCCAGCGAACCGACAGGGAACCTAGGAAATGAGCAGTTCTTC
>NA|TRBJ1-3|TRBV6-5|NA
CASRTGFSGNTIYF
TGTGCCAGCAGAACAGGGTTCTCTGGAAACACCATATATTTT
>NA|TRBJ1-1|TRBV6-5|NA
CASSYSGGTAFF
TGTGCCAGCAGTTACTCAGGGGGTACCGCTTTCTTT
>TRBD1|TRBJ2-2|TRBV6-5|once
CASSWDRKNTGELFF
TGTGCCAGCAGTTGGGACAGGAAGAACACCGGGGAGCTGTTTTTT
>NA|TRBJ1-4|TRBV12-3/TRBV12-4|NA
CASSLVGGKLFF
TGTGCCAGCAGTTTGGTGGGGGGAAAACTGTTTTTT
>TRBD2|TRBJ2-1|TRBV11-2|NA
CASSLDNPGLGNEQFF
TGTGCCAGCAGCTTGGATAATCCGGGACTAGGAAATGAGCAGTTCTTC
>NA|TRBJ1-2|TRBV2|NA
CASSDLYGYTF
TGTGCCAGCAGTGACCTCTATGGCTACACCTTC
>NA|TRBJ2-6|TRBV5-1|NA
CASSSGVSGANVLTF
TGCGCCAGCAGCTCAGGTGTTTCTGGGGCCAACGTCCTGACTTTC
>NA|TRBJ1-2|TRBV5-4|NA
CASSLGQGNYGYTF
TGTGCCAGCAGCTTGGGTCAGGGGAACTATGGCTACACCTTC
>NA|TRBJ2-5|TRBV18|once
CASSTGSGETQYF
TGTGCCAGCTCAACAGGGTCGGGTGAGACCCAGTACTTC
>TRBD2|TRBJ2-5|TRBV9|few
CASSPRRGGPLGETQYF
TGTGCCAGCAGCCCTCGGAGGGGAGGGCCTTTGGGAGAGACCCAGTACTTC
>NA|TRBJ2-3|TRBV6-6|NA
CASSSGTITSTDTQYF
TGTGCCAGCAGTTCAGGGACAATCACTAGCACAGATACGCAGTATTTT
>TRBD2|TRBJ2-5|TRBV19|NA
CASSPPPTTSGSPETQYF
TGTGCCAGTAGTCCACCCCCAACGACTAGCGGGAGCCCAGAGACCCAGTACTTC
>NA|TRBJ2-5|TRBV3-1/TRBV3-2|NA
CASSQQGKNRETQYF
TGTGCCAGCAGCCAACAGGGGAAGAATAGGGAGACCCAGTACTTC
>TRBD1|TRBJ2-1|TRBV2|NA
CASKGQGTLYNEQFF
TGTGCCTCTAAGGGACAGGGGACTCTTTACAATGAGCAGTTCTTC
>NA|TRBJ2-6|TRBV28|NA
CASSLPGASGANVLTF
TGTGCCAGCAGTTTACCGGGAGCCTCTGGGGCCAACGTCCTGACTTTC
>NA|TRBJ2-7|TRBV18|NA
CASSPEYEQYF
TGTGCCAGCTCACCAGAGTACGAGCAGTACTTC
>TRBD1|TRBJ2-7|TRBV6-5|NA
CASKPGQAYEQYF
TGTGCCAGCAAACCGGGACAGGCCTACGAGCAGTACTTC
>NA|TRBJ2-3|TRBV29-1|NA
CSVPGPAALTDTQYF
TGCAGCGTGCCGGGCCCAGCGGCGCTCACAGATACGCAGTATTTT
>NA|TRBJ1-6|TRBV5-4|NA
CASSQQGYNSPLHF
TGTGCCAGCAGCCAGCAGGGTTATAATTCACCCCTCCACTTT
>NA|TRBJ2-3|TRBV18|once
CASSPQHLAQRTDTQYF
TGTGCCAGCTCACCACAACACCTAGCGCAGAGGACAGATACGCAGTATTTT
>NA|TRBJ1-4|TRBV18|NA
CASSPRTSTNEKLFF
TGTGCCAGCTCACCCCGGACTTCAACTAATGAAAAACTGTTTTTT
>TRBD2|TRBJ2-3|TRBV5-1|NA
CASSLAAGVDTQYF
TGCGCCAGCAGCTTGGCAGCGGGAGTGGATACGCAGTATTTT
>NA|TRBJ1-1|TRBV27|NA
CASSLQSQHEAFF
TGTGCCAGCAGTTTACAGTCACAGCATGAAGCTTTCTTT
>NA|TRBJ1-2|TRBV19|few
CASSRVNYGYTF
TGTGCCAGTAGTAGAGTTAACTATGGCTACACCTTC
>NA|TRBJ2-3|TRBV3-1/TRBV3-2|NA
CASSSDFYTQYF
TGTGCCAGCAGTTCGGACTTCTATACGCAGTATTTT
>TRBD1|TRBJ2-7|TRBV6-5|many
CATRDRVIDEQYF
TGTGCCACCCGGGACAGGGTGATTGACGAGCAGTACTTC
>NA|TRBJ2-1|TRBV5-1|NA
CASSLGLVYNEQFF
TGCGCCAGCAGCTTGGGGCTAGTTTACAATGAGCAGTTCTTC
>TRBD1|TRBJ2-7|TRBV6-5|NA
CASSNDRVAWEQYF
TGTGCCAGCAGCAACGACAGGGTGGCCTGGGAGCAGTACTTC
>NA|TRBJ1-2|TRBV6-6|NA
CASMDTGGGPGYTF
TGTGCCAGCATGGACACCGGGGGGGGACCGGGCTACACCTTC